The sequence of this T cell receptor (beta chain) was determined in a study of graft-versus-host responses after intestinal transplantation (dated by TCRdb to the early 2020s). Notes on the research overall: Multivisceral, liver-intestinal, or isolated intestinal transplants were received by the recipients. Every recipient was given anti-thymocyte globulin induction, followed by around three years of maintenance tacrolimus and steroids. Bulk TCR-beta CDR3 sequencing was used to track graft-versus-host and host-versus-graft alloreactive T cell clones in the graft, circulation and bone marrow after intestinal transplantation. Alloreactive clones were identified by sequencing pre-transplant mixed lymphocyte reaction products and comparing them with unstimulated pre-transplant donor and recipient T cells. The cohort enrolled under 25 intestinal transplant recipients including one retransplant, and 3 patients lacking pretransplant specimens were excluded. Donor T cell macrochimerism was defined as a peak of at least 4% donor T cells among recipient peripheral blood mononuclear cells. Rather than being sequenced by the commercial service, samples from a few later patients were sequenced in-house on an Illumina MiSeq and processed with MiXCR.

Turning to this clone: No cognate antigen has been identified for it. Per-base qualities were not stored, and no clone one base away is much larger.

CDR1 and CDR2 are read off the germline V gene as SGHRS and YFSETQ. The junction shows trimming of 1 base on V and 4 bases on J, and the gene matches do not reach 5 bases of it. The CDR3, cysteine through phenylalanine, is 15 amino acids long. This entry keeps only the CDR3 DNA: 45 bases, framed from base 1. This sample's time point label indicates: cells obtained before transplantation from donor or recipient. CD3+CD4+ and CD3+CD8+ populations were FACS-sorted from unstimulated pre-transplant donor and recipient cells taken from spleen or lymph nodes. Study-wide findings and limitations: The conclusions were limited by the relatively low number and heterogeneity of the intestinal transplant patients. GvH clones were found in recipient bone marrow, and some of the GvH clones appeared earlier in ileal mucosa or blood, which is consistent with an intestinal mucosal origin. Early after transplant, declines in HvG clones were associated with peak levels of circulating GvH clones. High GvH to HvG T cell clonal ratios were observed in the allografts of patients with donor T cell macrochimerism.

The library was prepared using the immunoSEQ multiplex PCR assay. For most patients, genomic DNA was isolated with the Qiagen DNeasy Blood and Tissue Kit and shipped frozen to Adaptive Biotechnologies for TCR sequencing. High-throughput TCR-beta CDR3 sequencing of genomic DNA from most patients was performed by Adaptive Biotechnologies. The authors processed their data as follows. Adaptive's ImmunoSEQ software supplied the TCR sequencing data for 18 patients, while MiXCR and VDJtools were used to process three other patients. CD4 versus CD8 sorting errors were corrected by removing sequences found in both subsets at a frequency ratio below 5:1. CDR3 nucleotide sequences shared between donor and recipient were removed because the origin of such sequences could not be assigned. Alloreactive clones required at least 2-fold expansion over unstimulated cells and minimum CFSE-low frequency of 0.002% (template counts) or 0.001% (read counts). A clone was considered mappable if detected in the sequenced pre-transplant spleen, lymph node, or MLR CFSE-low populations of the donor or recipient. Cumulative frequency of alloreactive clones was calculated as a percentage of all sequences weighted by copy number. This is the immuneACCESS table as TCRdb keeps it, with only in-frame sequences that have V and J called. A part of the clones is gone; compared with another copy, unresolved V genes explain less than half, and the rest is unexplained. V, J and clone size were drawn from that table, and D and trimming were deduced from the DNA. This sample holds about 82,000 clones; around 92% were observed only once. The ten top clones hold approximately 0.096% of the sample.

This TCR came from a human donor who received an intestinal transplant. Sequencing used unstimulated CD4+ T cells sorted from spleen or lymph node cells, obtained before intestinal transplant. Recombination joined TRBV5-1 with TRBJ2-1, and 7 bases in between align with TRBD1. The bases are TGCGCCAGCAGCTTGAGGACAGGCAGTTACAATGAGCAGTTCTTC. It is translated as CASSLRTGSYNEQFF.